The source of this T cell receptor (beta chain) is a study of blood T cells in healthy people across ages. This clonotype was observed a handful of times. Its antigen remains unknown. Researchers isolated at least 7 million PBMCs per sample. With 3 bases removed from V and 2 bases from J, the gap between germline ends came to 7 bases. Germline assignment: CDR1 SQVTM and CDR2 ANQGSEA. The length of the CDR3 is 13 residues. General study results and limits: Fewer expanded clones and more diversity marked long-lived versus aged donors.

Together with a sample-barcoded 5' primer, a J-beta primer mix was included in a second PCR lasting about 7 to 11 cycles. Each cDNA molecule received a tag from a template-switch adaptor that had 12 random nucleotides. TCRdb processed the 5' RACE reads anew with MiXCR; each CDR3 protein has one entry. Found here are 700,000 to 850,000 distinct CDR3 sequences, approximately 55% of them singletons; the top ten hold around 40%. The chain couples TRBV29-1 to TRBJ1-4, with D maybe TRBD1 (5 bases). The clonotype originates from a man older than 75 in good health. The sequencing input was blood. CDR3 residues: CSVDGGTNEKLFF. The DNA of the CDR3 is TGCAGCGTTGACGGGGGGACTAATGAAAAACTGTTTTTT.